The 2 T cell receptor beta chains given below trace back to one sample, sequenced in a study of PD-1 blockade in classical Hodgkin lymphoma. The protocol was immunoSEQ multiplex PCR, while the TCRdb copy is restricted to in-frame clones and leaves out a portion. The sample records 20,000 to 25,000 clones, 94% being singletons. Specified time point: newly diagnosed, previously untreated cHL patient sample. Sequences were obtained from peripheral blood mononuclear cells (PBMCs). The receptors were sampled from a human donor with classical Hodgkin lymphoma.

This clone was counted once. The junction departs from the called germline gene at one end, perhaps through a read error. Different DNA sequences within this sample yield the same CDR3. The rearrangement uses TRBV6-1 and TRBJ2-1; 9 positions match TRBD2. The CDR3 consists of 15 residues. CDR1 is MNHNS and CDR2 is SASEGT in the germline V gene. The chain's CDR3 is CASSVEGGGADEQFF. The CDR3 DNA reads TGCGCCAGCAGTGTTGAGGGCGGGGGGGCGGATGAGCAGTTCTTC.

This chain joins TRBV7-2 and TRBJ2-3, with TRBD2 matching 7 bases. The CDR3 has 13 residues. J gave up 8 bases and V 5 bases, and 7 bases lay outside the gene matches. The germline V gene has CDR1 SGHTA and CDR2 FQGNSA. The CDR3 here is CASSAELATTQYF. Written as DNA, the CDR3 is TGTGCCAGCAGCGCCGAACTAGCGACTACGCAGTATTTT.